In its sample, the clone carrying this TCR beta chain was seen a few times. The antigen is not known. The CDR3 covers 18 residues. This entry is derived from a study of cytomegalovirus exposure and HLA in healthy donors. This PCR relied on a set of 60 Vbeta primers and 13 Jbeta primers. Assay: immunoSEQ multiplex PCR; the TCRdb copy retains only in-frame clones and omits some. The top ten hold over 1.2% of the sample, which has roughly 170,000 clones, approximately 75% seen once. Whole-study results and caveats: For most TCR sequences rarity was the rule, although some public TCRs occurred in many donors. From TCR beta sequences, most subjects' HLA-A and HLA-B alleles were reportedly predicted accurately. Reports indicated that the classifier achieved high specificity and sensitivity in diagnosing cytomegalovirus status.

The specimen sequenced was PBMCs. The chain couples TRBV1 to TRBJ2-5; the table's D call TRBD2 went unverified against the DNA. TRBV1 is a listed pseudogene. The sequence was obtained from a girl aged 5-17 years in good health and CMV-seronegative. CDR3 loop: CTSSQESSGGHHKETQYF. The CDR3 DNA reads as TGCACCAGCAGCCAAGAGTCTAGCGGGGGTCATCACAAAGAGACCCAGTACTTC.